The 2 T cell receptor beta chains below all came from one sample that was sequenced in a study of identical twins. TCRdb re-analysed the 5' RACE reads in MiXCR, keeping a single row per CDR3 protein. The table includes some 260,000 distinct CDR3 sequences, 11% to 15% detected once. The sequenced material came from memory (CD45RO+) T cells sorted from blood. The receptors were sampled from a woman in her late teens or twenties in good health.

The chain has TRBV7-8 and TRBJ2-5, with 11 bases aligning to TRBD2. This CDR3 contains 14 residues. Germline loops: CDR1 SGHVS, CDR2 FQNEAQ. With 4 bases clipped from V and 5 bases from J, the junction kept 3 bases outside the gene matches. CDR3 protein: CASSSTSGAETQYF. CDR3 DNA: TGTGCCAGCAGCTCGACTAGCGGGGCTGAGACCCAGTACTTC.

In its sample, this clonotype was seen many times. Written as DNA, the CDR3 is TGTGCCAGCAGCTCGGAGTGGGCTAACACTGAAGCTTTCTTT. Translation: CASSSEWANTEAFF. The gene calls are TRBV5-5 and TRBJ1-1; no firm D call. Trimming cost V 3 bases and J 2 bases, with 11 bases left between them. The CDR3 contains 14 residues. Germline CDR1 SGHKS, CDR2 YYEKEE (reference sequence).